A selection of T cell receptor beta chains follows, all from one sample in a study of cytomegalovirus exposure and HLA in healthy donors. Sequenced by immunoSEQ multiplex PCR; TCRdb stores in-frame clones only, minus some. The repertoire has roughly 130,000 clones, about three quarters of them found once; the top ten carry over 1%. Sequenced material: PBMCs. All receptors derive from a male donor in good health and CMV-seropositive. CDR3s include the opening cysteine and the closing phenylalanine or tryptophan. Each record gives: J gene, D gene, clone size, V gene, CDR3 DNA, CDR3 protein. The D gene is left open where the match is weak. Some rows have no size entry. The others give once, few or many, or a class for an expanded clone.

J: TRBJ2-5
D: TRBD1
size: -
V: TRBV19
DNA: TGTGCCAGTAGTCCACAGGGGGCTGAGACCCAGTACTTC
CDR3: CASSPQGAETQYF

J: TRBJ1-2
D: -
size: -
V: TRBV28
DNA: TGTGCCAGCAGTTTGGGAGTCATACCTAACTATGGCTACACCTTC
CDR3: CASSLGVIPNYGYTF

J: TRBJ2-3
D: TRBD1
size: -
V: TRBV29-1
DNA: TGCAGCGTTGCCCCGGACAGGGGAGGGCCAGATACGCAGTATTTT
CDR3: CSVAPDRGGPDTQYF

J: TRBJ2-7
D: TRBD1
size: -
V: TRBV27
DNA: TGTGCCAGCAGTCCCGGACAGGGGGCTGACGAGCAGTACTTC
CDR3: CASSPGQGADEQYF

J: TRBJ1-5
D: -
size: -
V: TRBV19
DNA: TGTGCCAGTAGTATAGCGTACGGAGTTAATCAGCCCCAGCATTTT
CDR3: CASSIAYGVNQPQHF

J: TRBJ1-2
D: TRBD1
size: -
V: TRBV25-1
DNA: TGTGCCAGCAGAGGCAGGGGGGCTTTTAGGGGCTACACCTTC
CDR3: CASRGRGAFRGYTF

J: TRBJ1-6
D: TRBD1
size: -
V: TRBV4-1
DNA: TGCGCCAGCAGCCTCGGGGGACAGGGGAATTCACCCCTCCACTTT
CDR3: CASSLGGQGNSPLHF

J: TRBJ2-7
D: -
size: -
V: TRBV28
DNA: TGTGCCAGCAGGGACAGCCAGATCTCCTACGAGCAGTACTTC
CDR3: CASRDSQISYEQYF

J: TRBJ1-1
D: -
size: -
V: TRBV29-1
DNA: TGCAGCGTAGACCGGGACACCTCAGAAGCTTTCTTT
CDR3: CSVDRDTSEAFF

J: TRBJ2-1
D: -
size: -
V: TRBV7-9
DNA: TGTGCCAGCAGCTTGTCCGGGACTTACTACAATGAGCAGTTCTTC
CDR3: CASSLSGTYYNEQFF

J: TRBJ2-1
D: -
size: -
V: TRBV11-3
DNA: TGTGCCAGCAGCTTAGGTGGGCTCGGGGGATTGGAGCAGTTCTTC
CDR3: CASSLGGLGGLEQFF

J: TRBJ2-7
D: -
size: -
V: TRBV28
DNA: TGTGCCAGCAGTTTAAGGGGGTCGGACTCGCCCCTACCCTACGAGCAGTACTTC
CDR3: CASSLRGSDSPLPYEQYF

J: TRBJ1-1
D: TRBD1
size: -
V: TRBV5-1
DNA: TGCGCCAGCAGCTTGTCCCCGGGACAGGGGGCCACTGAAGCTTTCTTT
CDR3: CASSLSPGQGATEAFF

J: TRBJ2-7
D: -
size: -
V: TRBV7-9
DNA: TGTGCCAGCAGCTCAGACGGACATCCCGGCGAGCAGTACTTC
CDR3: CASSSDGHPGEQYF

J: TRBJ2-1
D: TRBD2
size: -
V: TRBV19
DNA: TGTGCCAGTAGTCAGATGGGCGGGAGCTCGGATGAGCAGTTCTTC
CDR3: CASSQMGGSSDEQFF

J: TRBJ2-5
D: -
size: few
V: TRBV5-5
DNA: TGTGCCAGCAGCTTGGGGATGGGGCGAGAGACCCAGTACTTC
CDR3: CASSLGMGRETQYF

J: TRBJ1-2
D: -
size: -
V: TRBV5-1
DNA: TGCGCCAGCAGCTACGGGAGTAACTATGGCTACACCTTC
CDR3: CASSYGSNYGYTF

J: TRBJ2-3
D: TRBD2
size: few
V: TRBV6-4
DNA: TGTGCCAGCAGTGACTCGACTAGCGGGTCAGATACGCAGTATTTT
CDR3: CASSDSTSGSDTQYF

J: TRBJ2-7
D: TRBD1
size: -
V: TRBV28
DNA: TGTGCCAGCAGTTTAGGAGACAGGGACTACGAGCAGTACTTC
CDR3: CASSLGDRDYEQYF

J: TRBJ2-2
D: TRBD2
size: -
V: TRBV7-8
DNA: TGTGCCAGCAGCTTAGACCTAGCGGAAGACACCGGGGAGCTGTTTTTT
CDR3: CASSLDLAEDTGELFF

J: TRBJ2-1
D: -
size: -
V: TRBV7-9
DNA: TGTGCCAGCAGCTTAGGACGAGACTCGAGCTCCTACAATGAGCAGTTCTTC
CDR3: CASSLGRDSSSYNEQFF

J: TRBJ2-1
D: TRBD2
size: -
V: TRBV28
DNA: TGTGCCAGCAGCTCGACTAGCGGGAGCCAATCCTCCTACAATGAGCAGTTCTTC
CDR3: CASSSTSGSQSSYNEQFF

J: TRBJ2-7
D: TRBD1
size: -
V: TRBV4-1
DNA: TGCGCCAGCAGCCCCGGGACAGGGGGATTCTACGAGCAGTACTTC
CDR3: CASSPGTGGFYEQYF

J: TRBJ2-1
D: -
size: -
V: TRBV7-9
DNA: TGTGCCAGCAGCATCCCCCGGAGGATACTAGCAGCTTCCTACAATGAGCAGTTCTTC
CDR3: CASSIPRRILAASYNEQFF

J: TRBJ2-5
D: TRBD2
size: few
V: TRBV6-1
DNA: TGTGCCAGCAGTGAACAAGCGGGGGCCCAAGAGACCCAGTACTTC
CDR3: CASSEQAGAQETQYF